A single sample gave rise to the 5 T cell receptor beta chains below, sequenced in a study of blood T cell repertoires in COVID-19. This table comes from immunoSEQ multiplex PCR, and its TCRdb copy is limited to in-frame clones, with some not included. The table shows 70,000 to 75,000 clones, with approximately 85% occurring only once. The sequenced material came from peripheral blood. These receptors were taken from a human donor in a cohort sampled during active COVID-19.

The V and J genes are TRBV5-6 and TRBJ2-5, with TRBD2 matching over 12 bases. The CDR3 is 15 residues long. Germline V gene lookup returns CDR1 SGHDT and CDR2 YYEEEE. J was trimmed by 5 bases and V by 0 bases; bases with no gene match: 2. CDR3 nucleotide sequence: TGTGCCAGCAGCTTGGCACTAGCGGGGGGCGAGACCCAGTACTTC. Translation gives CASSLALAGGETQYF.

This chain joins TRBV2 and TRBJ1-1, with a possible D match to TRBD1 (5 bases). CDR1 and CDR2 (germline): SNHLY, FYNNEI. Trimming shortened V by 4 bases and J by 0 bases, and 6 bases separated the two germline ends. The CDR3 is 13 residues long. CDR3 loop: CASSVDMNTEAFF. In DNA, the CDR3 is TGTGCCAGCAGTGTGGACATGAACACTGAAGCTTTCTTT.

The chain's CDR3 is CATSRALPGLNTEAFF. CDR3 bases: TGTGCCACCAGCAGAGCGCTGCCGGGATTGAACACTGAAGCTTTCTTT. V and J are TRBV15 and TRBJ1-1, with D uncertain. CDR1 is LNHNV and CDR2 is YYDKDF in the germline V gene (reference sequence). V gave up 1 base and J gave up 0 bases, with 12 bases separating them. This CDR3 comprises 16 residues.

This clone was observed a single time. The V gene is TRBV28, the J gene TRBJ1-2; 7 positions match TRBD1. Losses at the gene ends were 8 bases for V and 0 bases for J; bases not matched to a gene: 3. The CDR3 has 13 amino acids. Per the germline V gene, CDR1 is MDHEN and CDR2 is SYDVKM. The CDR3 loop is CASQGQPNYGYTF. Here the CDR3 DNA reads TGTGCCAGCCAGGGACAGCCTAACTATGGCTACACCTTC.

The chain's CDR3 is CASSQVATSGNTIYF. The CDR3 DNA reads TGTGCCAGCAGCCAAGTCGCGACTTCTGGAAACACCATATATTTT. The chain has TRBV4-2 and TRBJ1-3; D unclear. Between the trimmed V and J ends, which lost 1 base and 1 base, there was a span of 8 bases. From germline, CDR1 is LGHNA and CDR2 YNFKEQ. CDR3 length: 15 residues.